The 21 T cell receptor beta chains presented below share a single source sample, sequenced in a study of shared clonotypes between healthy human individuals. Produced via immunoSEQ multiplex PCR; TCRdb's table is partial and in-frame only. The sample yields about 490,000 clones, around 80% seen once. What was sequenced was PBMCs. These receptor sequences come from a woman aged 40 to 50 in good health. Some clones in this sample may be carry-over from other donors' samples.

This clone was recorded a few times. The chain employs TRBV4-1 and TRBJ2-1, with TRBD2 matching 13 bases. CDR3 size: 20 residues. From germline, CDR1 is MGHRA and CDR2 YSYEKL. V shed 4 bases and J 2 bases; nucleotides not matched to a gene: 14. Here the CDR3 reads CASSPRAVGLAGNTYNEQFF. The CDR3 nucleotides are TGCGCCAGCAGCCCCCGAGCCGTGGGACTAGCGGGAAATACCTACAATGAGCAGTTCTTC.

This chain joins TRBV7-9 and TRBJ2-5, with a tentative D call TRBD2 (6 bases). The J call may not be correct, given that the DNA end is closer to TRBJ2-7. The CDR3 consists of 19 residues. Per germline, CDR1 SEHNR and CDR2 FQNEAQ (reference sequence). The DNA for the CDR3 is TGTGCCAGCAGCTTGGGACTCCCTGGCCGGGTGGAATCCTCCTACGAGCAGTACTTC. Translated: CASSLGLPGRVESSYEQYF.

This clone was counted once. The chain combines TRBV6-6 with TRBJ2-1, with D perhaps assigned TRBD1 or TRBD2 (5 bases each). CDR1 is MNHNY and CDR2 is SVGAGI in the germline V gene (reference sequence). V was cut by 5 bases and J by 4 bases, with 15 bases left in between. The CDR3 loop spans 15 amino acids. The CDR3 spells CASSKTGTLYNEQFF. CDR3 nucleotide sequence: TGTGCCAGCAGTAAAACCGGGACCCTTTACAATGAGCAGTTCTTC.

This clone was picked up a small number of times. This chain links TRBV5-6 with TRBJ2-3, with 7 nucleotides matching TRBD2. Looked up from germline, CDR1 is SGHDT and CDR2 is YYEEEE. Unmatched junction bases numbered 7, after V lost 0 bases and J lost 3 bases. The CDR3 sequence is 16 residues long. The CDR3 here is CASSLVAGAGTDTQYF. The DNA for the CDR3 is TGTGCCAGCAGCTTGGTGGCGGGAGCTGGAACAGATACGCAGTATTTT. Drawing the rest from reference TRBV5-6 and TRBJ2-3, the complete variable domain is DAGVTQSPTHLIKTRGQQVTLRCSPKSGHDTVSWYQQALGQGPQFIFQYYEEEERQRGNFPDRFSGHQFPNYSSELNVNALLLGDSALYLCASSLVAGAGTDTQYFGPGTRLTVL.

The chain combines TRBV21-1 with TRBJ2-3; TRBD1, as called in the table, went unchecked against the DNA. TRBV21-1 is a recognized pseudogene. There are 18 residues in the CDR3. CDR3: CASSTTFGQDLHTDTQYF. The CDR3 DNA follows: TGTGCCAGCAGCACAACCTTTGGACAGGACCTCCACACAGATACGCAGTATTTT.

V and J are TRBV2 and TRBJ1-2; D remains ambiguous. V was cut by 8 bases and J by 7 bases, with 14 bases left in between. Per the germline V gene, CDR1 is SNHLY and CDR2 is FYNNEI. CDR3 length: 12 residues. This chain's CDR3 is CASLLVVSGYTF. The CDR3 DNA is TGTGCCAGCCTCCTCGTCGTCAGTGGCTACACCTTC.

This clone appeared a single time. The genes are TRBV29-1 and TRBJ1-4; a weak D match, TRBD1 (5 bases). Trimming pared 6 bases from V and 5 bases from J, leaving 16 bases between. The CDR3 extends over 14 amino acids. Germline CDR1 and CDR2: SQVTM and ANQGSEA. The CDR3 DNA follows: TGCAGCGTCGCCCCCGGGGGATCAAATGAAAAACTGTTTTTT. This translates into CSVAPGGSNEKLFF.

This chain joins TRBV14 and TRBJ2-1, with TRBD2 identical over 9 bases. Per the germline V gene, CDR1 is SGHDN and CDR2 is FVKESK. V trimming: 2 bases; J trimming: 7 bases; junction bases outside the gene matches: 15. The CDR3 length is 18 residues. The CDR3 DNA reads as TGTGCCAGCAGCCAAAAAGCGGGGGCTAGCGGGATTATGAATGAGCAGTTCTTC. Protein product: CASSQKAGASGIMNEQFF.

This chain connects TRBV5-4 to TRBJ2-1; a weak D match, TRBD2 (6 bases). V shed 4 bases and J shed 5 bases, with 13 bases lying between them. CDR3 length: 14 residues. Looked up from germline, CDR1 is SGHNT and CDR2 is YYREEE (reference sequence). This CDR3 is CASSVRDWNNEQFF. In DNA, the CDR3 is TGTGCCAGCAGCGTCCGGGACTGGAACAATGAGCAGTTCTTC.

The rearrangement joins TRBV9 to TRBJ2-2; 9 nucleotides line up with TRBD2. The ends lost 0 bases at V and 2 bases at J; junction bases unmatched: 2. The CDR3 has 16 residues. CDR1 and CDR2 from the germline V gene are SGDLS and YYNGEE. The CDR3 sequence is CASSVATSGNTGELFF. In DNA form, the CDR3 reads TGTGCCAGCAGCGTAGCGACTAGCGGAAACACCGGGGAGCTGTTTTTT.

The gene calls are TRBV28 and TRBJ2-7; 7 bases fit TRBD1. Looked up from germline, CDR1 is MDHEN and CDR2 is SYDVKM. Losses at the gene ends were 6 bases for V and 4 bases for J; bases not matched to a gene: 12. The CDR3 spans 15 residues. The CDR3 DNA follows: TGTGCCAGCAGCATAAAACCTGACAGGGAATACGAGCAGTACTTC. It specifies CASSIKPDREYEQYF.

CDR3 protein: CAGFGGTGTLYEQYF. The DNA for the CDR3 is TGTGCCGGGTTTGGAGGGACAGGGACCCTCTACGAGCAGTACTTC. The genes are TRBV6-1 and TRBJ2-7, with 9 bases aligning to TRBD1. The CDR3 sequence is 15 residues long. V shed 11 bases and J 3 bases; nucleotides not matched to a gene: 14. The germline CDR1 and CDR2 sequences are MNHNS and SASEGT.

The chain links TRBV12-5 to TRBJ2-3; possible D gene TRBD2, 7 bases. CDR1 is LGHNT and CDR2 is FRNRAP in the germline V gene. CDR3 length: 14 residues. V was clipped by 7 bases and J by 6 bases, with 17 bases between them. The CDR3 DNA reads as TGTGCTAGTGTCCCCCGGGGGGCAGTGGATACGCAGTATTTT. The encoded protein is CASVPRGAVDTQYF.

Only a few counts were recorded for this clone. The CDR3 here is CSVDNRGGLGAFF. In DNA form, the CDR3 reads TGCAGCGTTGACAACAGGGGAGGTCTTGGAGCTTTCTTT. The chain combines TRBV29-1 with TRBJ1-1; 7 bases agree with TRBD1. The germline V gene has CDR1 SQVTM and CDR2 ANQGSEA. Unmatched junction bases numbered 11, after V lost 3 bases and J lost 10 bases. The CDR3 is 13 amino acids.

This clone has more than one count but fewer than ten. CDR3 sequence (DNA): TGTGCCATCACGACTAGCGGAGAGACCCAGTACTTC. Translating it yields CAITTSGETQYF. This chain joins TRBV28 and TRBJ2-5, with 9 bases that match TRBD2. The V and J ends lost 10 bases and 4 bases, in that order; junction bases with no gene match: 4. Germline loops: CDR1 MDHEN, CDR2 SYDVKM. The CDR3 totals 12 residues.

The chain has TRBV9 and TRBJ1-1, with D tentatively TRBD1 (5 bases). V shed 4 bases and J shed 5 bases, with 9 bases lying between them. Germline assignment: CDR1 SGDLS and CDR2 YYNGEE. The CDR3 sequence is 12 residues long. For the CDR3, the DNA is TGTGCCAGCAGCACCCGGGGGACTGAAGCTTTCTTT. This translates into CASSTRGTEAFF.

The chain employs TRBV28 and TRBJ2-1; 8 nucleotides agree with TRBD1. CDR1 and CDR2 (germline): MDHEN, SYDVKM. The CDR3 runs to 17 residues. Unmatched junction bases numbered 17, after V lost 5 bases and J lost 8 bases. The CDR3 sequence is CASSLTWGQATSDEQFF. CDR3 sequence (DNA): TGTGCCAGCAGTCTAACGTGGGGACAGGCCACTTCGGATGAGCAGTTCTTC.

In its sample, this clone was seen once. The chain employs TRBV7-2 and TRBJ2-7; a possible D gene is TRBD1 (6 bases). This CDR3 has 14 amino acids. Trimming took off 0 bases at V and 3 bases at J, with 9 bases between the two ends. In germline, CDR1 is SGHTA, CDR2 FQGNSA. The CDR3 spells CASSLATQGYEQYF. The CDR3 coding sequence is TGTGCCAGCAGCTTAGCGACACAGGGCTACGAGCAGTACTTC. Drawing the rest from reference TRBV7-2 and TRBJ2-7, the complete variable domain is GAGVSQSPSNKVTEKGKDVELRCDPISGHTALYWYRQSLGQGLEFLIYFQGNSAPDKSGLPSDRFSAERTGGSVSTLTIQRTQQEDSAVYLCASSLATQGYEQYFGPGTRLTVT.

This sequence joins TRBV7-9 and TRBJ1-5, with a weak D call TRBD1 (6 bases). The germline V gene has CDR1 SEHNR and CDR2 FQNEAQ (reference sequence). This CDR3 has 16 amino acids. V lost 7 bases to trimming and J lost 5 bases, with 21 bases between them. In DNA, the CDR3 is TGTGCCAGCACCCGAGAGGGGGGGCGTGGGTATCAGCCCCAGCATTTT. Protein sequence: CASTREGGRGYQPQHF.

J is TRBJ2-7 and V is TRBV7-3; perhaps D is TRBD1 or TRBD2 (5 bases each). Trimming removed 4 bases from V and 9 bases from J, with 19 bases in between. The length of the CDR3 is 14 residues. The germline V gene encodes CDR1 SGHTA and CDR2 FQGTGA. The CDR3 region is CASSSGTRFVGQYF. The CDR3 DNA reads TGTGCCAGCAGCTCCGGGACCCGGTTTGTTGGGCAGTACTTC.

This chain joins TRBV2 and TRBJ2-5; D gene uncertain. Germline assignment: CDR1 SNHLY and CDR2 FYNNEI. Trimming cost V 7 bases and J 2 bases, with 5 bases left between them. The CDR3 is made up of 11 amino acids. CDR3 nucleotide sequence: TGTGCCAGCACCAGACAAGAGACCCAGTACTTC. Translating gives CASTRQETQYF.